This T cell receptor beta chain was retrieved from a study of T cells after yellow fever vaccination. General study points: Abundant clonotypes from the bulk population could have been carried over as contaminants into FACS-sorted repertoires.

This clonotype was counted between two and nine times. No antigen is known for it. CDR1 and CDR2 (germline): SGHNT, YYREEE (reference sequence). The V end lost 2 bases, the J end lost 6 bases, and 18 bases lay between the germline ends. This CDR3 contains 15 residues. 5'RACE template switching generated TCR cDNA, adding a universal primer site and UMIs. TCRdb processed the 5' RACE reads anew with MiXCR; each CDR3 protein has one entry. The sample yields hundreds of thousands of distinct CDR3 sequences, 8% to 9.5% seen once. The J gene is TRBJ2-7, the V gene TRBV5-4, with D perhaps matching TRBD1 (5 bases). Source: PBMCs, taken more than 40 days after the first yellow fever vaccination. This TCR derives from a man aged 18 to 30 who received the YFV17D yellow fever vaccine. This CDR3 is CASSFLVERQSEQYF. CDR3 coding DNA: TGTGCCAGCAGCTTTTTGGTGGAGAGACAGTCCGAGCAGTACTTC. The complete variable domain, with remaining parts taken from reference TRBV5-4 and TRBJ2-7, reads ETGVTQSPTHLIKTRGQQVTLRCSSQSGHNTVSWYQQALGQGPQFIFQYYREEENGRGNFPPRFSGLQFPNYSSELNVNALELDDSALYLCASSFLVERQSEQYFGPGTRLTVT.